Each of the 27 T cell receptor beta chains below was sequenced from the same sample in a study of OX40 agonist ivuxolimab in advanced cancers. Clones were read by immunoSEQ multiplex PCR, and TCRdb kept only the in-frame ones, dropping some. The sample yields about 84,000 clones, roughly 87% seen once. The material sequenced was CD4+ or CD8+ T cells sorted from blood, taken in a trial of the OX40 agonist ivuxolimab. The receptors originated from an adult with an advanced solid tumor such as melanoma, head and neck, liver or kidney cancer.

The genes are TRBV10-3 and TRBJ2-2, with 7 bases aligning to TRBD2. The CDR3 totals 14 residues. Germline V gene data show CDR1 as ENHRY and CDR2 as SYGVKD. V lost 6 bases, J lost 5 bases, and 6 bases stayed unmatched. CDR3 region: CAIRTEAGTGELFF. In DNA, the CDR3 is TGTGCCATCAGGACCGAAGCGGGGACCGGGGAGCTGTTTTTT.

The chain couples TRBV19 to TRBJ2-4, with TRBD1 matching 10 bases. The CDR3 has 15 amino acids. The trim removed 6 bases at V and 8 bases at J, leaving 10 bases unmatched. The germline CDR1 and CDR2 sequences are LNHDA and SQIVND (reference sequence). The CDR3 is CASRHAGQGLDIQYF. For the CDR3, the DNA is TGTGCCAGTAGACACGCGGGACAGGGGTTGGACATTCAGTACTTC.

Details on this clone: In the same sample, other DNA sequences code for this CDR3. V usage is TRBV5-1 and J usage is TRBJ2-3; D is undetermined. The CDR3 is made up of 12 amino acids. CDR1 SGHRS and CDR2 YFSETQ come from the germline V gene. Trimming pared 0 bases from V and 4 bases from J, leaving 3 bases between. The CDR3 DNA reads TGCGCCAGCAGCTTGGACGCAGATACGCAGTATTTT. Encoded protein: CASSLDADTQYF. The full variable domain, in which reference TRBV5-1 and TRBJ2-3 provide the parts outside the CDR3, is KAGVTQTPRYLIKTRGQQVTLSCSPISGHRSVSWYQQTPGQGLQFLFEYFSETQRNKGNFPGRFSGRQFSNSRSEMNVSTLELGDSALYLCASSLDADTQYFGPGTRLTVL.

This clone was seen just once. The CDR3 here is CASSPATGYYGYTF. The DNA for the CDR3 is TGTGCCAGCAGCCCGGCGACAGGGTACTATGGCTACACCTTC. The rearrangement joins TRBV11-2 to TRBJ1-2, with 7 bases lining up with TRBD1. CDR3 size: 14 residues. V lost 5 bases to trimming and J lost 3 bases; unmatched junction nucleotides: 6. Germline V gives CDR1 SGHAT, CDR2 FQNNGV.

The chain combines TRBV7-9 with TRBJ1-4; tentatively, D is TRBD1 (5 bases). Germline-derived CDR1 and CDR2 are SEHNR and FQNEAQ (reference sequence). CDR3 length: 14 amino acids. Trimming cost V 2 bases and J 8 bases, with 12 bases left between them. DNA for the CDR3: TGTGCCAGCAGCTTAAGGGGCGGAGTGGAAAAACTGTTTTTT. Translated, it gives CASSLRGGVEKLFF.

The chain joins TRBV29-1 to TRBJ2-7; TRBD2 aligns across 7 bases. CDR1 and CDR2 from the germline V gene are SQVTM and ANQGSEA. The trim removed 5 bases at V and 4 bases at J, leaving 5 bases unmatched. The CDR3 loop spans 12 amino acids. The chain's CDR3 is CSVRTGLYEQYF. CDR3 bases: TGCAGCGTTCGGACGGGACTATACGAGCAGTACTTC.

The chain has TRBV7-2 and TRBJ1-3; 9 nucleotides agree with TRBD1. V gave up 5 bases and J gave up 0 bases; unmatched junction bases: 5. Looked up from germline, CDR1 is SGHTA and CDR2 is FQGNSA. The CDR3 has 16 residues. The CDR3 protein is CASSRTGVGSGNTIYF. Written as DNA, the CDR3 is TGTGCCAGCAGCAGGACAGGGGTCGGCTCTGGAAACACCATATATTTT.

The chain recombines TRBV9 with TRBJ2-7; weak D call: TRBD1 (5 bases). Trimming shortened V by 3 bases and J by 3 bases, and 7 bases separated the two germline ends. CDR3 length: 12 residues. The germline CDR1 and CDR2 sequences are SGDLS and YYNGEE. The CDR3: CASSADSYEQYF. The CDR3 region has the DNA TGTGCCAGCAGCGCCGACAGCTACGAGCAGTACTTC.

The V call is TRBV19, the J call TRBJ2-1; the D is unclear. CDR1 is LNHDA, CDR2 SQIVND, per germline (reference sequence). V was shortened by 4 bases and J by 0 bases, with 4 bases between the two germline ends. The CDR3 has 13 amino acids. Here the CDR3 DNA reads TGTGCCAGTAGTAGGGGCTCCTACAATGAGCAGTTCTTC. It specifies CASSRGSYNEQFF. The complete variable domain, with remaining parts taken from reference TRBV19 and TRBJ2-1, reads DGGITQSPKYLFRKEGQNVTLSCEQNLNHDAMYWYRQDPGQGLRLIYYSQIVNDFQKGDIAEGYSVSREKKESFPLTVTSAQKNPTAFYLCASSRGSYNEQFFGPGTRLTVL.

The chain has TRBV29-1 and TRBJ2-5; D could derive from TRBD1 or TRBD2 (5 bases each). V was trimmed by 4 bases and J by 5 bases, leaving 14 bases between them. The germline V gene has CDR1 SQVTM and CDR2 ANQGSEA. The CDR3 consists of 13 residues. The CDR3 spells CSVARGVGETQYF. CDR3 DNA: TGCAGCGTTGCACGGGGCGTGGGGGAGACCCAGTACTTC.

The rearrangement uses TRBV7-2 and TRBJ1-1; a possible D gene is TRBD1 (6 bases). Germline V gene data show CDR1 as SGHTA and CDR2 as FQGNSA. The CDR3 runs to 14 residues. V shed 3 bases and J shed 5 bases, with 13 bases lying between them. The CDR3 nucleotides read TGTGCCAGCAGCTTGGGCAGGGGTTCGACTGAAGCTTTCTTT. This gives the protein CASSLGRGSTEAFF.

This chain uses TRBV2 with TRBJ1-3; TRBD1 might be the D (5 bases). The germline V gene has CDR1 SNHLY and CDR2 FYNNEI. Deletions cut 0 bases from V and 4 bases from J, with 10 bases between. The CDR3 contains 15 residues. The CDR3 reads CASSEARGAGNTIYF. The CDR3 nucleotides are TGTGCCAGCAGTGAAGCACGAGGGGCCGGAAACACCATATATTTT.

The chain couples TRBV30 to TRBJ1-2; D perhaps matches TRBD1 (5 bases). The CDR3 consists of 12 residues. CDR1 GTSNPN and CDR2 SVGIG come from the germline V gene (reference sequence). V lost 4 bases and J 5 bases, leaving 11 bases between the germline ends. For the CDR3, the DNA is TGTGCCTGGACTCAATGGGGGTATGGCTACACCTTC. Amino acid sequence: CAWTQWGYGYTF.

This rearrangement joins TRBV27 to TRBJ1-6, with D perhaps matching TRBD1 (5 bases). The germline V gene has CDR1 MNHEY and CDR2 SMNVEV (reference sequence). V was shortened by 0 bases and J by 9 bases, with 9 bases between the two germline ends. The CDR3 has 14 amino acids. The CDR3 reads CASSLSGRGSPLHF. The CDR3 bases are TGTGCCAGCAGTTTATCGGGGCGAGGTTCACCCCTCCACTTT.

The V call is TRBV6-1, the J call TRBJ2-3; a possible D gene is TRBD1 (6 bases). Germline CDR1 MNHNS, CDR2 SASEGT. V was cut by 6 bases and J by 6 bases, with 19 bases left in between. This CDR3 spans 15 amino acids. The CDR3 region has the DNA TGTGCCAGCAGAAGGGCGGCTCCAGGGGCCGATACGCAGTATTTT. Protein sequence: CASRRAAPGADTQYF.

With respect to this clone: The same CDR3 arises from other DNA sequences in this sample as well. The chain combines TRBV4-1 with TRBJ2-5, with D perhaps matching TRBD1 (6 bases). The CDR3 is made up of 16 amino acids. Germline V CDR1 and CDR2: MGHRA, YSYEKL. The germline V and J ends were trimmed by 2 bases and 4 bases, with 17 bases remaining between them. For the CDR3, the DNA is TGCGCCAGCAGCCAACAAAAGGGGCAGGGGCTAGAGACCCAGTACTTC. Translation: CASSQQKGQGLETQYF.

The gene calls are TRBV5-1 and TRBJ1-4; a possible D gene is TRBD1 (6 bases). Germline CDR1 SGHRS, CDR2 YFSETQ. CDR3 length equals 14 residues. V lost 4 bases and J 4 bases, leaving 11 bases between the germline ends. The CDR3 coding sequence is TGCGCCAGCAGCCAGGGACAAATTAATGAAAAACTGTTTTTT. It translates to CASSQGQINEKLFF.

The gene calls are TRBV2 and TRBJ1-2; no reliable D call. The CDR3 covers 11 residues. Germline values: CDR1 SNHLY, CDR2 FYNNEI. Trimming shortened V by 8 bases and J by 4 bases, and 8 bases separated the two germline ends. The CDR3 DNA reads TGTGCCAGCGGACTGTCCTATGGCTACACCTTC. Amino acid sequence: CASGLSYGYTF.

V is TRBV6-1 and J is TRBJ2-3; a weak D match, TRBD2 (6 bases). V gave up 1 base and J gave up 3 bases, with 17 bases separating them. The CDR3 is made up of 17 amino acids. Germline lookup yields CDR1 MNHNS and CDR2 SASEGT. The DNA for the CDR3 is TGTGCCAGCAGTGAAGGTTTTTTGGGGGGTAAGACAGATACGCAGTATTTT. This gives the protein CASSEGFLGGKTDTQYF.

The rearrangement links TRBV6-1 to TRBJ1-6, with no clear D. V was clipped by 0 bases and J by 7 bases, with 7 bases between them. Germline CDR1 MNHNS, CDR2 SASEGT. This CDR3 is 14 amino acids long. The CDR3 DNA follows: TGTGCCAGCAGTGAAGCAGGTCAAAATTCACCCCTCCACTTT. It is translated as CASSEAGQNSPLHF.

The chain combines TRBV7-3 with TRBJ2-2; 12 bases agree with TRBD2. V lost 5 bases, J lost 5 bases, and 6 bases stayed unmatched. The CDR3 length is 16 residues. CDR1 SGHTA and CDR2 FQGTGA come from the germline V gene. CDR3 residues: CASSPATSGGTGELFF. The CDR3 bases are TGTGCCAGCAGCCCGGCGACTAGCGGGGGAACCGGGGAGCTGTTTTTT.

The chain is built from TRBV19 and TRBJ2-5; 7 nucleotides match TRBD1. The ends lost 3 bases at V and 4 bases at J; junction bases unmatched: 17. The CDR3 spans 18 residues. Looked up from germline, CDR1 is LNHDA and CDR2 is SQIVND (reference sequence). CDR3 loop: CASSIQTGMALKGETQYF. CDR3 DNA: TGTGCCAGTAGTATCCAGACAGGGATGGCCCTCAAGGGAGAGACCCAGTACTTC.

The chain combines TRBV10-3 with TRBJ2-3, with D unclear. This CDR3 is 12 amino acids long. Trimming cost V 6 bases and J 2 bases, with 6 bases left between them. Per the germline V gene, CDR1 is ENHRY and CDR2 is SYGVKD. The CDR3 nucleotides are TGTGCCATCAGGGGGAACACAGATACGCAGTATTTT. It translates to CAIRGNTDTQYF.

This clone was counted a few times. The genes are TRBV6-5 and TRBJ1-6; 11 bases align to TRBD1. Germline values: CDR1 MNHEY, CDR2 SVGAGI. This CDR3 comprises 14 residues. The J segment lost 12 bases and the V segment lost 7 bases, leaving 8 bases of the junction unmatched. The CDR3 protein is CASTRGQGGLPLHF. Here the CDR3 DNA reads TGTGCCAGCACCCGGGGACAGGGGGGCTTACCCCTCCACTTT.

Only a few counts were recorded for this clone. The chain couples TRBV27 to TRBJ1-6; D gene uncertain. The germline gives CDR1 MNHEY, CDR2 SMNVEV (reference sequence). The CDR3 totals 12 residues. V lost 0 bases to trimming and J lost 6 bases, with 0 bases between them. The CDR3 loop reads CASSLSNSPLHF. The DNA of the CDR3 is TGTGCCAGCAGTTTATCTAATTCACCCCTCCACTTT.

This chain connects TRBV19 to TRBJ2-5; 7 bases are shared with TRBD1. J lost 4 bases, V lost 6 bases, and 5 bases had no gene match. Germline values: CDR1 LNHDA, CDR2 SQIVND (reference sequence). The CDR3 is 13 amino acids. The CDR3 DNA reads TGTGCCAGTAGCACAGGGGTCTCAGAGACCCAGTACTTC. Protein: CASSTGVSETQYF.

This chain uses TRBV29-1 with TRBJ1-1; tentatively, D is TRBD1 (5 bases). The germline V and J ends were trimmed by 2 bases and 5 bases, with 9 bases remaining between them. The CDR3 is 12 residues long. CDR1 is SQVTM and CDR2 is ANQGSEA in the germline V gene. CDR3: CSVERGGTEAFF. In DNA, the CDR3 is TGCAGCGTTGAAAGGGGTGGGACTGAAGCTTTCTTT.